This T cell receptor beta chain was observed in a study of control samples from healthy donors and cancer patients. Here immunoSEQ multiplex PCR was the method, and the copy in TCRdb shows in-frame clones only, minus some. The sample includes over 100,000 clones, 90% of them seen just once. Trimming cost V 0 bases and J 2 bases, with 18 bases left between them. The CDR3 covers 18 residues. Germline assignment: CDR1 SGHRS and CDR2 YFSETQ. The J gene is TRBJ1-5, the V gene TRBV5-1; no reliable D call. The sample was blood. The origin of this receptor is a man aged 35 to 55 in good health. The CDR3 region is CASSLEPGDTRRNQPQHF. CDR3 nucleotide sequence: TGCGCCAGCAGCTTGGAGCCGGGAGACACAAGGCGCAATCAGCCCCAGCATTTT.